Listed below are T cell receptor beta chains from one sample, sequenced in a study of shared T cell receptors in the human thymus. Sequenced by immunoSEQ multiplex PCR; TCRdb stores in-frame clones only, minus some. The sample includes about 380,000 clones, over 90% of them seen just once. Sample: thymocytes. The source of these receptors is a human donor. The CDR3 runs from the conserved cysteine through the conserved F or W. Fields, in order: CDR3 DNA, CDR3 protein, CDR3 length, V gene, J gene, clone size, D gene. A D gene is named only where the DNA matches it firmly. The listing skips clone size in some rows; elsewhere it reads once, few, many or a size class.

cdr3_nt: TGTGCCAGCAGTTGCGGAACAGGGGAGGGTACGCAGTATTTT
cdr3_aa: CASSCGTGEGTQYF
cdr3_length: 14
v_call: TRBV27
j_call: TRBJ2-3
clone_size: -
d_call: -

cdr3_nt: TGTGCCAGCAGCTTTAACCGGGCCCTTCCCGTCGTGAACACTGAAGCTTTCTTT
cdr3_aa: CASSFNRALPVVNTEAFF
cdr3_length: 18
v_call: TRBV7-2
j_call: TRBJ1-1
clone_size: -
d_call: -

cdr3_nt: TGTGCCAGCAGAGCCGGGACAGGGGATGGGGAGCAGTTCTTC
cdr3_aa: CASRAGTGDGEQFF
cdr3_length: 14
v_call: TRBV6-1
j_call: TRBJ2-1
clone_size: -
d_call: TRBD1

cdr3_nt: TGTGCCAGCAGATATAGTAGAAGCGGGAGTTTGAAAGAGACCCAGTACTTC
cdr3_aa: CASRYSRSGSLKETQYF
cdr3_length: 17
v_call: TRBV7-6
j_call: TRBJ2-5
clone_size: -
d_call: TRBD2

cdr3_nt: TGTGCCAGCAGTCTCGGGACTAGCGGTTACGAGCAGTACTTC
cdr3_aa: CASSLGTSGYEQYF
cdr3_length: 14
v_call: TRBV6-5
j_call: TRBJ2-7
clone_size: -
d_call: TRBD2

cdr3_nt: TGTGCCAGCAGTTGGGGACAGATCTCTGGGGCCAACGTCCTGACTTTC
cdr3_aa: CASSWGQISGANVLTF
cdr3_length: 16
v_call: TRBV27
j_call: TRBJ2-6
clone_size: -
d_call: TRBD1

cdr3_nt: TGTGCCAGCAGCCTCGAGAGAAATACCAGGTGGGGCTCTGGAAACACCATATATTTT
cdr3_aa: CASSLERNTRWGSGNTIYF
cdr3_length: 19
v_call: TRBV7-6
j_call: TRBJ1-3
clone_size: -
d_call: -

cdr3_nt: TGCGCCAGCAACCGGGACAGCTTTCGGGAGACCCAGTACTTC
cdr3_aa: CASNRDSFRETQYF
cdr3_length: 14
v_call: TRBV5-1
j_call: TRBJ2-5
clone_size: -
d_call: TRBD1

cdr3_nt: TGCGCCAGCAGCTTGGGAATGGTCCAAGAGACCCAGTACTTC
cdr3_aa: CASSLGMVQETQYF
cdr3_length: 14
v_call: TRBV5-1
j_call: TRBJ2-5
clone_size: -
d_call: -

cdr3_nt: TGTGCCAGCAGGTATTTAGACAGTCCCTCTGTAGCTTTCTTT
cdr3_aa: CASRYLDSPSVAFF
cdr3_length: 14
v_call: TRBV27
j_call: TRBJ1-1
clone_size: -
d_call: -

cdr3_nt: TGTGCCAGCTCACCATCCGGACAGGGGTCGAGTGGCTACACCTTC
cdr3_aa: CASSPSGQGSSGYTF
cdr3_length: 15
v_call: TRBV18
j_call: TRBJ1-2
clone_size: once
d_call: TRBD1

cdr3_nt: TGTGCCAGCAGCTCGAGGGGGGGTGACTATGGCTACACCTTC
cdr3_aa: CASSSRGGDYGYTF
cdr3_length: 14
v_call: TRBV7-6
j_call: TRBJ1-2
clone_size: -
d_call: -

cdr3_nt: TGTGCCACCAGCAGAGGGCAGGGGAACTACGAGCAGTACTTC
cdr3_aa: CATSRGQGNYEQYF
cdr3_length: 14
v_call: TRBV15
j_call: TRBJ2-7
clone_size: -
d_call: -

cdr3_nt: TGTGCCAGTAGTATAGAAAGGGGCAGAGGCACTGAAGCTTTCTTT
cdr3_aa: CASSIERGRGTEAFF
cdr3_length: 15
v_call: TRBV19
j_call: TRBJ1-1
clone_size: -
d_call: -

cdr3_nt: TGTGCCAGCAGCTTAGCTCCCGGGACAGCCTTCTGGACCGGGGAGCTGTTTTTT
cdr3_aa: CASSLAPGTAFWTGELFF
cdr3_length: 18
v_call: TRBV7-9
j_call: TRBJ2-2
clone_size: -
d_call: TRBD1

cdr3_nt: TGTGCCAGTAGTAACCAGCGGGAGGTTCAAGAGACCCAGTACTTC
cdr3_aa: CASSNQREVQETQYF
cdr3_length: 15
v_call: TRBV19
j_call: TRBJ2-5
clone_size: -
d_call: TRBD2

cdr3_nt: TGTGCCAGCAGTTTAGAGGGTAAGATGGGTAATGAGCAGTTCTTC
cdr3_aa: CASSLEGKMGNEQFF
cdr3_length: 15
v_call: TRBV27
j_call: TRBJ2-1
clone_size: -
d_call: -

cdr3_nt: TGTGCCAGCAGCTTCTCGGGCAGCCTGAACACTGAAGCTTTCTTT
cdr3_aa: CASSFSGSLNTEAFF
cdr3_length: 15
v_call: TRBV11-2
j_call: TRBJ1-1
clone_size: -
d_call: -

cdr3_nt: TGTGCCAGCAGCCAAGATCTGCTAGCGCTAGTAGGAGATACGCAGTATTTT
cdr3_aa: CASSQDLLALVGDTQYF
cdr3_length: 17
v_call: TRBV4-2
j_call: TRBJ2-3
clone_size: -
d_call: -

cdr3_nt: TGTGCCAGCAGTCCCAGCGGGAGTGGAATAGATACGCAGTATTTT
cdr3_aa: CASSPSGSGIDTQYF
cdr3_length: 15
v_call: TRBV27
j_call: TRBJ2-3
clone_size: once
d_call: TRBD2

cdr3_nt: TGTGCCAGCATAGGTCGGACTGTGAGCTCCTACGAGCAGTACTTC
cdr3_aa: CASIGRTVSSYEQYF
cdr3_length: 15
v_call: TRBV2
j_call: TRBJ2-7
clone_size: once
d_call: -

cdr3_nt: TGTGCCAGTAGTATAGTCCCGGAGGCAACAGGGTCCTACGAGCAGTACTTC
cdr3_aa: CASSIVPEATGSYEQYF
cdr3_length: 17
v_call: TRBV19
j_call: TRBJ2-7
clone_size: -
d_call: -

cdr3_nt: TGCACCAGCAGCCAAGGCGCTCGGTACAATGAGCAGTTCTTC
cdr3_aa: CTSSQGARYNEQFF
cdr3_length: 14
v_call: TRBV1
j_call: TRBJ2-1
clone_size: -
d_call: -

cdr3_nt: TGTGCCAGCAGTAAGACAGGGACCTACGAGCAGTACTTC
cdr3_aa: CASSKTGTYEQYF
cdr3_length: 13
v_call: TRBV28
j_call: TRBJ2-7
clone_size: once
d_call: TRBD1

cdr3_nt: TGCGCCAGCCCTGAGGACAGGGAGGCCCACGAGCAGTACTTC
cdr3_aa: CASPEDREAHEQYF
cdr3_length: 14
v_call: TRBV10-1
j_call: TRBJ2-7
clone_size: -
d_call: TRBD1

cdr3_nt: TGTGCCAGCAGCTTGGCACCCAAGCGAGTGATCGGCGAGCAGTACTTC
cdr3_aa: CASSLAPKRVIGEQYF
cdr3_length: 16
v_call: TRBV5-5
j_call: TRBJ2-7
clone_size: -
d_call: -

cdr3_nt: TGTGCCAGCACCTCTGCCACCGGGGAGCTGTTTTTT
cdr3_aa: CASTSATGELFF
cdr3_length: 12
v_call: TRBV11-3
j_call: TRBJ2-2
clone_size: -
d_call: -

cdr3_nt: TGTGCCAGCAGCTTGGCCAAGGGGGAGGACACTGAAGCTTTCTTT
cdr3_aa: CASSLAKGEDTEAFF
cdr3_length: 15
v_call: TRBV5-5
j_call: TRBJ1-1
clone_size: few
d_call: -

cdr3_nt: TGTGCCAGCAGCCCCAGGCCGACTGGGACTAGTCAAACTGAGCAGTTCTTC
cdr3_aa: CASSPRPTGTSQTEQFF
cdr3_length: 17
v_call: TRBV5-4
j_call: TRBJ2-1
clone_size: -
d_call: TRBD2

cdr3_nt: TGTGCCAGCAGCCCAGGGACTAGCGGCCCCTACGAGCAGTACTTC
cdr3_aa: CASSPGTSGPYEQYF
cdr3_length: 15
v_call: TRBV5-4
j_call: TRBJ2-7
clone_size: -
d_call: TRBD2

cdr3_nt: TGCGCCAGCAGCACACCCGACGGGTACACCGGGGAGCTGTTTTTT
cdr3_aa: CASSTPDGYTGELFF
cdr3_length: 15
v_call: TRBV5-1
j_call: TRBJ2-2
clone_size: -
d_call: -

cdr3_nt: TGTGCCAGCAGTTTAAAGGCTGGAAAGGTCCCGCGGAGGGGGTACTGCGAGCAGTACTTC
cdr3_aa: CASSLKAGKVPRRGYCEQYF
cdr3_length: 20
v_call: TRBV27
j_call: TRBJ2-7
clone_size: -
d_call: -

cdr3_nt: TGTGCCAGCAGCTCGACAGAACTCGTTTCCGCGAACACTGAAGCTTTCTTT
cdr3_aa: CASSSTELVSANTEAFF
cdr3_length: 17
v_call: TRBV11-2
j_call: TRBJ1-1
clone_size: -
d_call: -

cdr3_nt: TGCAGCGTTGAAAAAGGGGGGAACACTGAAGCTTTCTTT
cdr3_aa: CSVEKGGNTEAFF
cdr3_length: 13
v_call: TRBV29-1
j_call: TRBJ1-1
clone_size: -
d_call: -

cdr3_nt: TGTGCCAGCAGCCCGAGGCCGGCCGAGCAGTACTTC
cdr3_aa: CASSPRPAEQYF
cdr3_length: 12
v_call: TRBV11-1
j_call: TRBJ2-7
clone_size: -
d_call: -

cdr3_nt: TGTGCCAGCAGCTCCGGGGCACGCAATACGCAGTATTTT
cdr3_aa: CASSSGARNTQYF
cdr3_length: 13
v_call: TRBV5-6
j_call: TRBJ2-3
clone_size: -
d_call: -

cdr3_nt: TGTGCCAGCAGCGCGGGTGGGGGAAGGACTGAAGCTTTCTTT
cdr3_aa: CASSAGGGRTEAFF
cdr3_length: 14
v_call: TRBV9
j_call: TRBJ1-1
clone_size: -
d_call: -

cdr3_nt: TGTGCCAGCAGTTATGGGACAGGGGGAAATCCCTACGAGCAGTACTTC
cdr3_aa: CASSYGTGGNPYEQYF
cdr3_length: 16
v_call: TRBV6-5
j_call: TRBJ2-7
clone_size: -
d_call: TRBD1

cdr3_nt: TGTGCCAGCAGTTTATCGGCAGGGGCCCTCCACGGGCAGTACTTC
cdr3_aa: CASSLSAGALHGQYF
cdr3_length: 15
v_call: TRBV28
j_call: TRBJ2-7
clone_size: -
d_call: -

cdr3_nt: TGTGCCAGCAGCGCGTACAGGGACGTTAGCTCCTACAATGAGCAGTTCTTC
cdr3_aa: CASSAYRDVSSYNEQFF
cdr3_length: 17
v_call: TRBV9
j_call: TRBJ2-1
clone_size: -
d_call: -

cdr3_nt: TGTGCCAGCAGCTTAGAATGGCGGGAGGGCCCGAGAGGCACAGATACGCAGTATTTT
cdr3_aa: CASSLEWREGPRGTDTQYF
cdr3_length: 19
v_call: TRBV7-2
j_call: TRBJ2-3
clone_size: once
d_call: TRBD2

cdr3_nt: TGTGCCGGGACTAGCGGGAGTCCCGCCGTAGGCTCCTACGAGCAGTACTTC
cdr3_aa: CAGTSGSPAVGSYEQYF
cdr3_length: 17
v_call: TRBV30
j_call: TRBJ2-7
clone_size: -
d_call: TRBD2

cdr3_nt: TGTGCCAGCAGTTTGCGGCGTAGCGGGAGGGCCTACGAGCAGTACTTC
cdr3_aa: CASSLRRSGRAYEQYF
cdr3_length: 16
v_call: TRBV28
j_call: TRBJ2-7
clone_size: -
d_call: TRBD2

cdr3_nt: TGTGCCGCAGAGACTAGCGGGAGCACGGGGGAGCTGTTTTTT
cdr3_aa: CAAETSGSTGELFF
cdr3_length: 14
v_call: TRBV28
j_call: TRBJ2-2
clone_size: once
d_call: TRBD2

cdr3_nt: TGTGCTAGTGGTTTGGTACAAGCCGTGGACAGGCTGAACACCGGGGAGCTGTTTTTT
cdr3_aa: CASGLVQAVDRLNTGELFF
cdr3_length: 19
v_call: TRBV12-5
j_call: TRBJ2-2
clone_size: -
d_call: TRBD1

cdr3_nt: TGTGCCAGCAGTACACCGGGGGTAACTAATGAAAAACTGTTTTTT
cdr3_aa: CASSTPGVTNEKLFF
cdr3_length: 15
v_call: TRBV28
j_call: TRBJ1-4
clone_size: -
d_call: -

cdr3_nt: TGTGCCCACGGAGGTATCTACGAGCAGTACTTC
cdr3_aa: CAHGGIYEQYF
cdr3_length: 11
v_call: TRBV28
j_call: TRBJ2-7
clone_size: -
d_call: -

cdr3_nt: TGTGCCAGCAGCTTTGGATGGACAGGGTCCACAGATACGCAGTATTTT
cdr3_aa: CASSFGWTGSTDTQYF
cdr3_length: 16
v_call: TRBV7-2
j_call: TRBJ2-3
clone_size: -
d_call: TRBD1

cdr3_nt: TGTGCCAGCAGTTATAGGGTATCCGGAGAGACCCAGTACTTC
cdr3_aa: CASSYRVSGETQYF
cdr3_length: 14
v_call: TRBV6-6
j_call: TRBJ2-5
clone_size: -
d_call: -